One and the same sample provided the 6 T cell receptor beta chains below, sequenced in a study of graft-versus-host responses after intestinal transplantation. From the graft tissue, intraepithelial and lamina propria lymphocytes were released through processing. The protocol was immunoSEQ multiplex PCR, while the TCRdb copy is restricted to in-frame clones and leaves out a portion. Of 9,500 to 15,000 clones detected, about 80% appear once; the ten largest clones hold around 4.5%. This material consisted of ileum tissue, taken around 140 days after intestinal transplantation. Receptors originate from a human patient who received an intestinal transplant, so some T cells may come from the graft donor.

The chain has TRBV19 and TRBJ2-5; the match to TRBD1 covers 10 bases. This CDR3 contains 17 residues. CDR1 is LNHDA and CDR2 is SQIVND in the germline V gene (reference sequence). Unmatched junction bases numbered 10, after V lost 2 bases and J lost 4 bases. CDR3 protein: CASSIHQTGGLPETQYF. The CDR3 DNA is TGTGCCAGTAGTATACACCAGACAGGGGGCCTCCCAGAGACCCAGTACTTC.

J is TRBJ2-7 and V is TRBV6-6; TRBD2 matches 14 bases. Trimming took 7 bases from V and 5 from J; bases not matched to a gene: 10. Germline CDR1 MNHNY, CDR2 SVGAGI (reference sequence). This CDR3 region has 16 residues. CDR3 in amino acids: CASTKGGLAGGDEQYF. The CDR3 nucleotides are TGTGCCAGCACCAAAGGAGGACTAGCGGGAGGTGACGAGCAGTACTTC.

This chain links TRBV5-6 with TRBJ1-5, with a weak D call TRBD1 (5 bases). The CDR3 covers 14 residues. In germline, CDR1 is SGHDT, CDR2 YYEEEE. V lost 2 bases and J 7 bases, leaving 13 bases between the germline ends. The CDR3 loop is CASSLSGGWQPQHF. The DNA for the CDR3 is TGTGCCAGCAGCTTAAGCGGGGGGTGGCAGCCCCAGCATTTT.

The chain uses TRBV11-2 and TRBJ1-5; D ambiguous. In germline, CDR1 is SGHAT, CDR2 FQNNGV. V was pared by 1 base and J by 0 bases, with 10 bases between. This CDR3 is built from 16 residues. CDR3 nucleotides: TGTGCCAGCAGCTTAGGTTTCCGGGGTAGCAATCAGCCCCAGCATTTT. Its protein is CASSLGFRGSNQPQHF.

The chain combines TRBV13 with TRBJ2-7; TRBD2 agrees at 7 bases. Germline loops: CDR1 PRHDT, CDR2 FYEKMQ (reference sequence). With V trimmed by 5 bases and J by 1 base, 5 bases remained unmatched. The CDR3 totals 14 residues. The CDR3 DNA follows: TGTGCCAGCAGCCTCAGCGGGGAATCCTACGAGCAGTACTTC. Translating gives CASSLSGESYEQYF.

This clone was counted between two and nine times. The CDR3, as DNA: TGCGCCAGCAGTGACCTAGCCGGGACTAGCGGGGATGAGCAGTACTTC. This sequence encodes CASSDLAGTSGDEQYF. V is TRBV10-2 and J is TRBJ2-7; 13 bases are shared with TRBD2. Germline V gives CDR1 WSHSY, CDR2 SAAADI. The V segment lost 3 bases and the J segment 7 bases; nucleotides outside the gene matches: 9. The CDR3 spans 16 residues.